This T cell receptor (beta chain) is drawn from a study of cytomegalovirus exposure and HLA in healthy donors. Study information: Among the roughly 370 genotyped donors, 65% to 85% were placed in the Caucasian-associated ancestry cluster. Broader study findings: In a later analysis, TCR association rates varied by HLA locus: DRB1 most, HLA-C fewest.

60 Vbeta and 13 Jbeta primers were used in PCR. Libraries were prepared by immunoSEQ multiplex PCR; TCRdb keeps only in-frame clonotypes and omits some of them. The sample shows 100,000 to 150,000 clones, around 70% of them seen only once. The CDR3 totals 17 residues. The V and J ends lost 4 bases and 4 bases, in that order; junction bases with no gene match: 10. CDR1 MDHEN and CDR2 SYDVKM come from the germline V gene. In the case of this clone: What it binds is unknown.

The V gene is TRBV28, the J gene TRBJ1-2, with 12 nucleotides matching TRBD1. Sequencing was carried out using PBMCs. The sequence was collected from a woman aged 35 to 49 in good health and CMV-seronegative. CDR3 sequence reads: CASSYGTGGAGGYGYTF. The DNA of the CDR3 is TGTGCCAGCAGTTACGGGACAGGGGGCGCCGGGGGCTATGGCTACACCTTC.